This paragraph reports one T cell receptor beta chain. This entry is derived from a study of blood T cell repertoires in COVID-19. Study in general: Samples came from the United States, Italy and Spain, spanning acute and convalescent COVID-19. T cells, B-cell-depleted T cells, or PBMCs supplied cDNA or gDNA.

In the original processing: How many nucleated cells were present was estimated from reference gene primer amplification. Repertoires were generated with immunoSEQ multiplex PCR, while TCRdb's copy carries only in-frame clones and drops some. V, J and clone size are taken as reported in that table, and D and trimming were inferred from the DNA itself. This table has around 300,000 clones, just under 90% appearing once. The V gene end was trimmed by 4 bases and the J gene end by 1 base; junction bases not matched to a gene: 8. Germline CDR1 and CDR2: SGDLS and YYNGEE. This CDR3 contains 15 residues. The sample was peripheral blood. The chain joins TRBV9 to TRBJ2-7; 7 bases agree with TRBD1. This TCR came from a woman between 45 and 65 years old with COVID-19, enrolled during active disease. The chain's CDR3 is CASSPGTDPSYEQYF. CDR3 DNA sequence: TGTGCCAGCAGCCCCGGGACAGATCCGTCCTACGAGCAGTACTTC.